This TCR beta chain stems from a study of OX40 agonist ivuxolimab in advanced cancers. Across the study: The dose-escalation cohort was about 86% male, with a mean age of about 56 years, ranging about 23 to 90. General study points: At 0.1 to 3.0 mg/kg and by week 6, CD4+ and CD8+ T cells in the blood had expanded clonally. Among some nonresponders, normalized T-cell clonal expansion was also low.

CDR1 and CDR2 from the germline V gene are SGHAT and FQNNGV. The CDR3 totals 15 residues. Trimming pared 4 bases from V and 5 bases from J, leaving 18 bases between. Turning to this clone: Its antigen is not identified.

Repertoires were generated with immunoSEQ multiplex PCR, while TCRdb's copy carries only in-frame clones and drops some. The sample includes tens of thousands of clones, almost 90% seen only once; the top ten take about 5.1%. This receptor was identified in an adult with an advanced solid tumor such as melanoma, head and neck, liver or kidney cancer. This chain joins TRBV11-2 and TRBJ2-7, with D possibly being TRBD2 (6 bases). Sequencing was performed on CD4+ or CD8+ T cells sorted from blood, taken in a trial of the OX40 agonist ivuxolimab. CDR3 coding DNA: TGTGCCAGCAGCTCCCCATTTATAGGGACTGACGAGCAGTACTTC. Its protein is CASSSPFIGTDEQYF.